This TCR beta chain was captured in a study of regulatory T cells in long-lasting Graves disease. Germline-derived CDR1 and CDR2 are MNHEY and SVGAGI. The ends were cut back, 0 bases at V and 4 bases at J, with 9 bases in the middle. The CDR3 is 14 residues long. For TCR beta, libraries came from iRepertoire HTBI primers and Arm-PCR of CDR3 regions. MiXCR was run by TCRdb on the multiplex PCR reads, yielding one entry per CDR3 protein. The sample lists a few hundred thousand distinct CDR3 sequences; 12% were seen once. This clonotype was recorded many times. Time point of the sample: newly diagnosed GD, antithyroid drugs for less than 3 months. PBMC RNA was the source of the TCR library. The sample was also linked to a second study, of T cells in Graves' hyperthyroidism and ophthalmopathy.

Source: peripheral blood mononuclear cells (PBMCs), taken at new diagnosis, from a patient treated with antithyroid drugs. This chain uses TRBV6-5 with TRBJ1-2, with D possibly matching TRBD1 (5 bases). The clonotype comes from a woman between 18 and 29 years old with Graves disease. Here the CDR3 reads CASSYSDTGYGYTF. The CDR3 DNA reads as TGTGCCAGCAGTTACTCGGACACGGGCTATGGCTACACCTTC.